This TCR beta chain was recovered during a study of T cell repertoires in cytomegalovirus infection. Study-wide points: Carriers of CMV and the relevant HLA type were discriminated by public TCR beta frequency.

Trimming took off 7 bases at V and 4 bases at J, with 17 bases between the two ends. CDR3 length equals 15 residues. The germline CDR1 and CDR2 sequences are MDHEN and SYDVKM. TCRdb processed the reads anew with MiXCR; each CDR3 protein has one entry. The sample consists of about 900,000 distinct CDR3 sequences, about 33% of them appearing once. Only a few counts were recorded for this clonotype. Its antigen is currently unknown. The rearrangement links TRBV28 to TRBJ1-5, with D unclear. The source was cultured CD8+ T cells from PBMCs, collected from culture after CMV antigen stimulation. The source of this sequence is a human donor in good health (CMV status not recorded). Some clones in this sample may be carry-over from other donors' samples. The CDR3 region is CASTSRPGGNQPQHF. The CDR3 DNA sequence: TGTGCCAGCACATCTCGACCGGGAGGGAATCAGCCCCAGCATTTT.